The 25 T cell receptor beta chains below come from one sample, sequenced in a study of blood T cell repertoires in COVID-19. Sequencing was performed with immunoSEQ multiplex PCR; in TCRdb, only in-frame clones are kept and a portion is missing. The table lists fewer than 60,000 clones, 75% to 90% of them singletons. The source material was peripheral blood. The source is a man in his 60s with COVID-19, enrolled during active disease.

As DNA, the CDR3 is TGTGCCAGCAGAGATAGCGGGAGGGCGGGGGAGACCCAGTACTTC. Protein product: CASRDSGRAGETQYF. The genes are TRBV6-5 and TRBJ2-5; 11 positions agree with TRBD2. This CDR3 region has 15 residues. Germline V gene lookup returns CDR1 MNHEY and CDR2 SVGAGI. Germline trimming cut 6 bases from V and 5 bases from J; bases unmatched to any gene: 8.

The chain employs TRBV2 and TRBJ1-6, with 7 bases fitting TRBD1. Germline CDR1 is SNHLY and CDR2 is FYNNEI. Trimming took 7 bases from V and 9 from J; bases not matched to a gene: 9. CDR3 length: 14 residues. The CDR3 DNA follows: TGTGCCAGCATGATGGGACAGACGAGTTCACCCCTCCACTTT. It specifies CASMMGQTSSPLHF.

This rearrangement joins TRBV4-2 to TRBJ1-4; D may be TRBD1 (6 bases). Germline CDR1 is LGHNA and CDR2 is YNFKEQ. Between the trimmed V and J ends, which lost 1 base and 5 bases, there was a span of 17 bases. The CDR3 runs 17 residues. The CDR3 coding sequence is TGTGCCAGCAGCCAAGGTGACAGGCAAACCCCCAATGAAAAACTGTTTTTT. Translation: CASSQGDRQTPNEKLFF.

CDR3 sequence reads: CASSSMKGDIEQFF. The CDR3 bases are TGTGCCAGCAGCTCGATGAAGGGGGACATTGAGCAGTTCTTC. The chain has TRBV5-4 and TRBJ2-1; possibly TRBD1 for D (6 bases). CDR1 and CDR2 from the germline V gene are SGHNT and YYREEE (reference sequence). Trimming removed 3 bases from V and 9 bases from J, with 16 bases in between. The CDR3 loop spans 14 amino acids.

The table lists this clone with a few counts. The chain links TRBV5-1 to TRBJ1-2; maybe TRBD1 (5 bases). Trimming took off 1 base at V and 6 bases at J, with 19 bases between the two ends. Germline CDR1 and CDR2: SGHRS and YFSETQ. The CDR3 loop spans 16 amino acids. In DNA, the CDR3 is TGCGCCAGCAGCTTGTCTGCCCGACAAGGGGTTGATGGCTACACCTTC. Protein: CASSLSARQGVDGYTF.

CDR3 sequence: CASRGGHNEKLFF. CDR3 sequence (DNA): TGTGCCAGCAGGGGGGGGCATAATGAAAAACTGTTTTTT. The J gene is TRBJ1-4, the V gene TRBV6-5, with a possible D match to TRBD1 (6 bases). In germline, CDR1 is MNHEY, CDR2 SVGAGI. This CDR3 is 13 amino acids long. V lost 6 bases and J 4 bases, leaving 9 bases between the germline ends.

The chain combines TRBV9 with TRBJ2-3; 7 bases are a match to TRBD2. CDR1 SGDLS and CDR2 YYNGEE come from the germline V gene. The CDR3 covers 14 residues. The V gene end was trimmed by 0 bases and the J gene end by 5 bases; junction bases not matched to a gene: 3. This CDR3 reads CASSVATGGDTQYF. DNA of the CDR3: TGTGCCAGCAGCGTAGCTACGGGGGGAGATACGCAGTATTTT.

This clone appeared a few times. The chain is built from TRBV7-6 and TRBJ1-4; weak D call: TRBD1 (5 bases). The CDR3 has 14 amino acids. Germline V lookup: CDR1 SGHVS, CDR2 FNYEAQ. V dropped 5 bases and J dropped 4 bases, with 11 bases sitting between them. The CDR3, as DNA: TGTGCCAGCAGCCTCGCGACAGTTAATGAAAAACTGTTTTTT. Amino acids: CASSLATVNEKLFF.

The J gene is TRBJ1-5, the V gene TRBV19, with 9 bases lining up with TRBD1. Germline loops: CDR1 LNHDA, CDR2 SQIVND (reference sequence). V lost 7 bases to trimming and J lost 7 bases; unmatched junction nucleotides: 11. The CDR3 consists of 15 residues. This CDR3 is CASTDGQGLLQPQHF. As DNA, the CDR3 is TGTGCCAGTACCGACGGACAGGGGCTTTTGCAGCCCCAGCATTTT. Variable domain in full (rest from reference TRBV19 and TRBJ1-5): DGGITQSPKYLFRKEGQNVTLSCEQNLNHDAMYWYRQDPGQGLRLIYYSQIVNDFQKGDIAEGYSVSREKKESFPLTVTSAQKNPTAFYLCASTDGQGLLQPQHFGDGTRLSIL.

Comments on this clone: It may be a read error: a sequence one base away is much more abundant. Other nucleotide sequences from this sample produce the same CDR3. Here the CDR3 reads CASRWGGGGRALPGYF. The CDR3 DNA reads TGTGCCAGCCGCTGGGGCGGGGGCGGGAGGGCCCTCCCTGGGTATTTT. The chain combines TRBV5-5 with TRBJ2-3; 9 bases are shared with TRBD2. Germline CDR1 is SGHKS and CDR2 is YYEKEE (reference sequence). The CDR3 runs to 16 residues. J lost 14 bases, V lost 7 bases, and 23 bases had no gene match.

Only a few counts were recorded for this clone. The chain employs TRBV6-1 and TRBJ2-7, with TRBD1 matching over 9 bases. CDR1 is MNHNS, CDR2 SASEGT, per germline. The CDR3 sequence is 16 residues long. The trim removed 3 bases at V and 4 bases at J, leaving 10 bases unmatched. CDR3 protein: CASSEYVGQGIYEQYF. The DNA for the CDR3 is TGTGCCAGCAGTGAGTACGTGGGACAGGGAATATACGAGCAGTACTTC.

The chain has TRBV6-1 and TRBJ1-5, with 9 nucleotides matching TRBD1. Germline trimming cut 2 bases from V and 6 bases from J; bases unmatched to any gene: 20. Germline V gene data show CDR1 as MNHNS and CDR2 as SASEGT. There are 20 residues in the CDR3. The CDR3 region is CASSELMPGTGTFPSQPQHF. The CDR3 bases are TGTGCCAGCAGTGAATTAATGCCCGGGACAGGGACGTTCCCGAGTCAGCCCCAGCATTTT.

This chain joins TRBV7-6 and TRBJ1-2, with D maybe TRBD1 (5 bases). Per the germline V gene, CDR1 is SGHVS and CDR2 is FNYEAQ. The CDR3 runs 14 residues. V dropped 4 bases and J dropped 6 bases, with 15 bases sitting between them. Here the CDR3 reads CASSSRQGADGYTF. CDR3 nucleotide sequence: TGTGCCAGCAGCTCACGGCAGGGTGCGGATGGCTACACCTTC.

The CDR3 protein is CASSLRDSDNEQFF. The CDR3 nucleotides are TGTGCCAGCAGCTTACGGGACTCGGACAATGAGCAGTTCTTC. J is TRBJ2-1 and V is TRBV7-3, with D possibly matching TRBD2 (6 bases). The CDR3 is made up of 14 amino acids. Germline lookup yields CDR1 SGHTA and CDR2 FQGTGA. Deletions cut 2 bases from V and 5 bases from J, with 10 bases between.

The chain combines TRBV19 with TRBJ1-4; 7 nucleotides match TRBD1. Germline-derived CDR1 and CDR2 are LNHDA and SQIVND (reference sequence). The CDR3 is 16 residues long. The J segment lost 0 bases and the V segment lost 8 bases, leaving 9 bases of the junction unmatched. CDR3 amino acids: CASAGTDFSTNEKLFF. The CDR3, as DNA: TGTGCCAGTGCCGGGACAGACTTTTCAACTAATGAAAAACTGTTTTTT.

This CDR3 is CASGRFSGNTIYF. The CDR3 region has the DNA TGTGCTAGTGGCCGTTTCTCTGGAAACACCATATATTTT. The rearrangement joins TRBV12-5 to TRBJ1-3, with D uncertain. V gave up 6 bases and J gave up 0 bases, with 6 bases separating them. The CDR3 has 13 amino acids. Germline assignment: CDR1 LGHNT and CDR2 FRNRAP.

The chain couples TRBV3-1 (or the pseudogene TRBV3-2) to TRBJ1-1; 7 nucleotides match TRBD1. J lost 0 bases, V lost 3 bases, and 1 base had no gene match. Per germline, CDR1 LGHDT and CDR2 YNNKEL (reference sequence). There are 14 residues in the CDR3. CDR3 nucleotides: TGTGCCAGCAGCCATACAGGGGTGAACACTGAAGCTTTCTTT. Translated: CASSHTGVNTEAFF.

V usage is TRBV18 and J usage is TRBJ2-2; 8 bases align to TRBD1. V shed 3 bases, J shed 2 bases, and the junction held 5 bases outside the gene matches. The germline V gene encodes CDR1 KGHSH and CDR2 LQKENI. The CDR3 has 16 amino acids. CDR3 residues: CASSPPAGGNTGELFF. The CDR3 nucleotides are TGTGCCAGCTCACCCCCGGCAGGGGGCAACACCGGGGAGCTGTTTTTT. Based on the CDR3 plus reference TRBV18 and TRBJ2-2, the full variable domain is NAGVMQNPRHLVRRRGQEARLRCSPMKGHSHVYWYRQLPEEGLKFMVYLQKENIIDESGMPKERFSAEFPKEGPSILRIQQVVRGDSAAYFCASSPPAGGNTGELFFGEGSRLTVL.

The V gene is TRBV3-1 (or the pseudogene TRBV3-2), the J gene TRBJ1-6; D is ambiguous. V lost 6 bases, J lost 7 bases, and 16 bases lay in between. Germline assignment: CDR1 LGHDT and CDR2 YNNKEL (reference sequence). This CDR3 is built from 15 residues. For the CDR3, the DNA is TGTGCCAGCAGGGCGAATGGAGGTACGAATTCACCCCTCCACTTT. Its protein is CASRANGGTNSPLHF.

The J gene is TRBJ2-1, the V gene TRBV3-1 (or the pseudogene TRBV3-2), with TRBD1 matching over 8 bases. Germline V lookup: CDR1 LGHDT, CDR2 YNNKEL (reference sequence). Trimming removed 0 bases from V and 3 bases from J; junction bases left unmatched: 1. The CDR3 sequence is 15 residues long. The CDR3 DNA is TGTGCCAGCAGCCAAGAAACAGGGGGCTACAATGAGCAGTTCTTC. It yields the protein CASSQETGGYNEQFF.

The V gene is TRBV29-1, the J gene TRBJ2-5; maybe TRBD1 (6 bases). The V end lost 7 bases, the J end lost 2 bases, and 20 bases lay between the germline ends. The germline gives CDR1 SQVTM, CDR2 ANQGSEA. The CDR3 has 15 amino acids. This CDR3 reads CSARRYRDIQETQYF. For the CDR3, the DNA is TGCAGCGCCAGACGTTACCGGGACATTCAAGAGACCCAGTACTTC.

The rearrangement links TRBV4-2 to TRBJ2-7; 7 positions agree with TRBD1. Germline V gene sequence: CDR1 LGHNA, CDR2 YNFKEQ. The CDR3 runs 16 residues. The J segment lost 3 bases and the V segment lost 1 base, leaving 9 bases of the junction unmatched. The CDR3 nucleotides are TGTGCCAGCAGCCAAGGTTGGGACAGAAAAAACTACGAGCAGTACTTC. This encodes CASSQGWDRKNYEQYF.

The chain links TRBV9 to TRBJ1-4; TRBD1 might be the D (5 bases). This CDR3 is built from 14 residues. With 0 bases removed from V and 8 bases from J, the gap between germline ends came to 11 bases. Per germline, CDR1 SGDLS and CDR2 YYNGEE. Here the CDR3 reads CASSVAAGREKLFF. DNA for the CDR3: TGTGCCAGCAGCGTAGCCGCAGGGAGGGAAAAACTGTTTTTT.

V gene TRBV19 combines with J gene TRBJ1-5, with a possible D match to TRBD1 (5 bases). Germline CDR1 reads LNHDA; CDR2 reads SQIVND (reference sequence). V was shortened by 8 bases and J by 7 bases, with 12 bases between the two germline ends. The CDR3 sequence is 12 residues long. CDR3 in DNA: TGTGCCAGTGGCTACGGGGGGCAGCCCCAGCATTTT. Translated: CASGYGGQPQHF.

This clone was observed once. This chain links TRBV7-9 with TRBJ2-3; 9 bases agree with TRBD2. Trimming cost V 5 bases and J 1 base; bases outside gene matches: 7. The CDR3 is made up of 16 amino acids. Per germline, CDR1 SEHNR and CDR2 FQNEAQ (reference sequence). As DNA, the CDR3 is TGTGCCAGCAGCCTAGGCGGGAGGGCCCGCACAGATACGCAGTATTTT. Translation: CASSLGGRARTDTQYF. Looking up the rest from reference TRBV7-9 and TRBJ2-3 gives the full variable domain: DTGVSQNPRHKITKRGQNVTFRCDPISEHNRLYWYRQTLGQGPEFLTYFQNEAQLEKSRLLSDRFSAERPKGSFSTLEIQRTEQGDSAMYLCASSLGGRARTDTQYFGPGTRLTVL.